This is a list of T cell receptor beta chains from one sample in a study of identifying expanded T cells in peripheral blood. Produced via immunoSEQ multiplex PCR; TCRdb's table is partial and in-frame only. The sample yields about 85,000 clones, around 90% seen once. Sequenced material: blood. Receptors originate from a person aged 18-70 years in good health. Each CDR3 is given with its conserved first and last residue.

j_call | cdr3_length | v_call | cdr3_aa
TRBJ2-5 | 18 | TRBV5-4 | CASSYPGTSGGGSGTQYF
TRBJ2-4 | 14 | TRBV5-4 | CASSPAGAKNIQYF
TRBJ2-1 | 15 | TRBV27 | CAISLSVSSYNEQFF
TRBJ2-7 | 14 | TRBV6-4 | CASSETSDSYEQYF
TRBJ1-2 | 15 | TRBV6-6 | CASSLRGLGAGGYTF
TRBJ2-5 | 12 | TRBV9 | CASSAGGETQYF
TRBJ2-6 | 18 | TRBV4-2 | CASSPRRASESGANVLTF
TRBJ2-1 | 14 | TRBV29-1 | CSVAPSGLGNEQFF
TRBJ2-3 | 15 | TRBV6-5 | CASSYPAGGTDTQYF
TRBJ1-1 | 14 | TRBV7-9 | CASSLGDGNTEAFF
TRBJ2-5 | 13 | TRBV28 | CASRPGLQETQYF
TRBJ1-2 | 14 | TRBV2 | CASSDGGPPYGYTF
TRBJ1-2 | 14 | TRBV6-1 | CASSEGQVVYGYTF
TRBJ1-1 | 15 | TRBV7-8 | CASSSGRVRSAEAFF
TRBJ1-2 | 16 | TRBV7-9 | CASSLGGGRETNGYTF
TRBJ2-3 | 12 | TRBV19 | CASSIRADTQYF
TRBJ2-5 | 12 | TRBV18 | CASSQERETQYF
TRBJ2-3 | 14 | TRBV2 | CASSDDMTTDTQYF
TRBJ1-2 | 11 | TRBV2 | CASSYRAGYTF
TRBJ2-2 | 16 | TRBV5-4 | CASSLATGANTGELFF
TRBJ2-7 | 13 | TRBV29-1 | CSVFGQGADEQYF
TRBJ2-7 | 15 | TRBV6-1 | CASSDRDIRSDEQYF
TRBJ1-6 | 13 | TRBV11-2 | CASSTDPNSPLHF
TRBJ2-2 | 17 | TRBV27 | CASSLDGWRTSTGELFF
TRBJ1-6 | 17 | TRBV4-3 | CASSQGDRGLRNSPLHF
TRBJ2-5 | 15 | TRBV5-1 | CASTSQGAGGETQYF
TRBJ1-2 | 17 | TRBV5-6 | CASSWFAKQGGAYGYTF
TRBJ2-2 | 18 | TRBV11-3 | CASSLDQAGSSNTGELFF
TRBJ2-7 | 15 | TRBV19 | CASSIVGQGPYEQYF
TRBJ1-5 | 15 | TRBV19 | CASTFTGYSNQPQHF
TRBJ2-1 | 11 | TRBV20-1 | CSARRGNEQFF
TRBJ2-2 | 17 | TRBV11-2 | CASSLEVGGGNTGELFF
TRBJ1-2 | 16 | TRBV7-9 | CASSPLPDTTNYGYTF
TRBJ1-4 | 14 | TRBV7-9 | CASSYRTGGEKLFF
TRBJ1-4 | 15 | TRBV19 | CASSLAATTNEKLFF
TRBJ2-6 | 15 | TRBV15 | CATSREGSGANVLTF
TRBJ1-2 | 14 | TRBV28 | CASRSGTGGGGYTF
TRBJ2-2 | 12 | TRBV4-1 | CASSQNTGELFF
TRBJ1-2 | 14 | TRBV2 | CASSGMTGGDGYTF
TRBJ1-1 | 13 | TRBV19 | CASSVGGNTEAFF
TRBJ1-4 | 16 | TRBV7-9 | CASSLFGRGGDEKLFF
TRBJ2-5 | 18 | TRBV4-1 | CASSQDWERGDVEETQYF
TRBJ2-7 | 15 | TRBV18 | CASSPPGQTSYEQYF
TRBJ1-5 | 15 | TRBV7-2 | CASSLGPNSNQPQHF
TRBJ1-1 | 18 | TRBV18 | CASSPGTGVTLMNTEAFF
TRBJ2-5 | 14 | TRBV5-8 | CASSPRTIEETQYF
TRBJ2-4 | 16 | TRBV2 | CASIPIKTGPQDIQYF
TRBJ1-6 | 13 | TRBV7-2 | CASSTDPNSPLHF
TRBJ1-1 | 13 | TRBV10-3 | CAIRTGQAEEAFF
TRBJ1-6 | 15 | TRBV27 | CASSRQDREVSPLHF